This passage covers 14 T cell receptor beta chains from one sample sequenced in a study of T cell responses to AZD1222 COVID-19 vaccine. Sequencing was performed with immunoSEQ multiplex PCR; in TCRdb, only in-frame clones are kept and a portion is missing. This table has 150,000 to 200,000 clones, just under 90% appearing once. The sequencing here drew on peripheral blood, taken 28 days after the second dose of the MenACWY control vaccine. The receptors stem from an adult who received the MenACWY meningococcal vaccine as a control.

This chain connects TRBV25-1 to TRBJ2-2; D is uncertain. The CDR3 loop spans 14 amino acids. Germline V gene sequence: CDR1 MGHDK, CDR2 SYGVNS. V lost 5 bases, J lost 2 bases, and 9 bases lay in between. In DNA, the CDR3 is TGTGCCAGCAGTTTCCAGGTCAACACCGGGGAGCTGTTTTTT. Amino acid sequence: CASSFQVNTGELFF.

The rearrangement links TRBV28 to TRBJ1-3; D call uncertain. The CDR3 consists of 16 residues. V gave up 6 bases and J gave up 0 bases, with 15 bases separating them. Per the germline V gene, CDR1 is MDHEN and CDR2 is SYDVKM. The DNA of the CDR3 is TGTGCCAGCAGCGTTACCCCCCCCATCTCTGGAAACACCATATATTTT. Amino acid sequence: CASSVTPPISGNTIYF.

The rearrangement joins TRBV7-2 to TRBJ1-4; D is unresolved. The CDR3 extends over 15 amino acids. Germline V gives CDR1 SGHTA, CDR2 FQGNSA. V shed 1 base and J shed 8 bases, with 14 bases lying between them. Written as DNA, the CDR3 is TGTGCCAGCAGCTTAGAGGTCCGGGGTGGGGAAAAACTGTTTTTT. This gives the protein CASSLEVRGGEKLFF.

This rearrangement joins TRBV19 to TRBJ1-1, with TRBD1 identical over 10 bases. CDR1 is LNHDA, CDR2 SQIVND, per germline (reference sequence). This CDR3 has 14 residues. Losses at the gene ends were 6 bases for V and 6 bases for J; bases not matched to a gene: 7. The CDR3 sequence is CASSLTGTGAEAFF. CDR3 sequence (DNA): TGTGCCAGTAGCCTAACCGGGACAGGGGCTGAAGCTTTCTTT.

J is TRBJ2-7 and V is TRBV7-2; D is unresolved. Germline CDR1 is SGHTA and CDR2 is FQGNSA. CDR3 size: 14 residues. Trimming left V 5 bases short and J 6 bases short, with 17 bases between. Written as DNA, the CDR3 is TGTGCCAGCAGCCACATAGGATTGCCTGGCGAGCAGTACTTC. This translates into CASSHIGLPGEQYF.

This rearrangement joins TRBV11-3 to TRBJ2-5; D not resolved. Germline CDR1 is SGHNT and CDR2 is YENEEA. The length of the CDR3 is 12 residues. Trimming cost V 1 base and J 10 bases, with 10 bases left between them. CDR3 sequence (DNA): TGTGCCAGCAGCTTAGCTGGGCAGGACCAGTACTTC. Translation: CASSLAGQDQYF. Based on the CDR3 plus reference TRBV11-3 and TRBJ2-5, the full variable domain is EAGVVQSPRYKIIEKKQPVAFWCNPISGHNTLYWYLQNLGQGPELLIRYENEEAVDDSQLPKDRFSAERLKGVDSTLKIQPAELGDSAVYLCASSLAGQDQYFGPGTRLLVL.

The chain is built from TRBV11-2 and TRBJ2-7, with TRBD1 identical over 8 bases. The length of the CDR3 is 16 residues. Trimming removed 3 bases from V and 3 bases from J; junction bases left unmatched: 10. In germline, CDR1 is SGHAT, CDR2 FQNNGV. CDR3 DNA sequence: TGTGCCAGCAGCTTTAATCACTGGACAGGGATCTACGAGCAGTACTTC. Its translation is CASSFNHWTGIYEQYF.

This chain uses TRBV19 with TRBJ2-1; 16 positions agree with TRBD2. The CDR3 consists of 16 residues. Germline V gene data show CDR1 as LNHDA and CDR2 as SQIVND (reference sequence). V lost 5 bases, J lost 7 bases, and 5 bases stayed unmatched. Here the CDR3 DNA reads TGTGCCAGTAGTGCTAGGGGACTAGCGGGGGGGAATGAGCAGTTCTTC. This encodes CASSARGLAGGNEQFF.

The chain employs TRBV7-9 and TRBJ2-1; 11 bases are shared with TRBD2. The germline V gene has CDR1 SEHNR and CDR2 FQNEAQ (reference sequence). This CDR3 has 15 amino acids. V lost 5 bases to trimming and J lost 2 bases; unmatched junction nucleotides: 2. The CDR3 loop reads CASSNSGRAYNEQFF. The DNA of the CDR3 is TGTGCCAGCAGCAATAGCGGGAGGGCCTACAATGAGCAGTTCTTC.

The rearrangement joins TRBV6-5 to TRBJ1-2; TRBD1 aligns across 8 bases. Germline V gene data show CDR1 as MNHEY and CDR2 as SVGAGI. The junction had 11 bases not matched to a gene; V was cut back by 7 bases and J by 4 bases. The length of the CDR3 is 15 residues. The CDR3 DNA reads as TGTGCCAGCATTATAGGACAGGGCGAGAGCTATGGCTACACCTTC. It is translated as CASIIGQGESYGYTF.

This clone showed up just a few times. The rearrangement links TRBV7-9 to TRBJ2-7; D remains unclear. The CDR3 length is 14 residues. Looked up from germline, CDR1 is SEHNR and CDR2 is FQNEAQ (reference sequence). V lost 7 bases and J 1 base, leaving 14 bases between the germline ends. The CDR3 loop reads CASTPPRMSYEQYF. The CDR3 nucleotides read TGTGCCAGCACCCCCCCAAGGATGTCCTACGAGCAGTACTTC. The full variable domain, rest sourced from reference TRBV7-9 and TRBJ2-7, is DTGVSQNPRHKITKRGQNVTFRCDPISEHNRLYWYRQTLGQGPEFLTYFQNEAQLEKSRLLSDRFSAERPKGSFSTLEIQRTEQGDSAMYLCASTPPRMSYEQYFGPGTRLTVT.

The CDR3 loop reads CASSHTQGAYEQYF. The CDR3 DNA reads as TGCGCCAGCAGCCATACACAGGGCGCGTACGAGCAGTACTTC. V usage is TRBV4-3 and J usage is TRBJ2-7, with a tentative D call TRBD1 (6 bases). Germline CDR1 and CDR2: LGHNA and YSLEER. The CDR3 consists of 14 residues. With 3 bases removed from V and 4 bases from J, the gap between germline ends came to 13 bases.

V usage is TRBV19 and J usage is TRBJ2-1, with D maybe TRBD2 (6 bases). CDR1 LNHDA and CDR2 SQIVND come from the germline V gene (reference sequence). V lost 4 bases and J lost 7, with 20 bases in between. CDR3 length: 16 residues. CDR3 coding DNA: TGTGCCAGTAGTACCAATCGGGACTGGACGTATAATGAGCAGTTCTTC. Protein sequence: CASSTNRDWTYNEQFF. Together with reference TRBV19 and TRBJ2-1, the CDR3 gives the full variable domain: DGGITQSPKYLFRKEGQNVTLSCEQNLNHDAMYWYRQDPGQGLRLIYYSQIVNDFQKGDIAEGYSVSREKKESFPLTVTSAQKNPTAFYLCASSTNRDWTYNEQFFGPGTRLTVL.

The chain has TRBV7-3 and TRBJ2-1, with a possible D match to TRBD2 (5 bases). Germline V gene lookup returns CDR1 SGHTA and CDR2 FQGTGA. Trimming removed 2 bases from V and 4 bases from J, with 12 bases in between. The CDR3 spans 15 residues. DNA of the CDR3: TGTGCCAGCAGCTTAGTAGCGAACCTTTACAATGAGCAGTTCTTC. Translated, it gives CASSLVANLYNEQFF.